These 14 T cell receptor beta chains were sequenced from one sample in a study of blood T cell repertoires in COVID-19 (dated by TCRdb to the early 2020s). Library method: the immunoSEQ multiplex PCR assay. TCRdb obtained this table from immuneACCESS and retained in-frame rearrangements with V and J assigned. These tables miss some clones; where compared with another copy, unresolved V genes account for less than half of the shortfall, and the remainder is unexplained. This sample has around 300,000 clones in its table, and 85% to 90% of those were observed once. The ten largest clones capture about 1.7% of the sample. Sample: PBMCs or T cells enriched from blood (not recorded which). The receptors shown here come from a woman aged 18-29 years with acute COVID-19.

A few counts support this clone. J is TRBJ1-6 and V is TRBV7-8; D remains ambiguous. This CDR3 has 15 residues. Germline CDR1 SGHVS, CDR2 FQNEAQ. Trimming shortened V by 1 base and J by 3 bases, and 7 bases separated the two germline ends. CDR3 sequence reads: CASSLVLSYNSPLHF. The CDR3 nucleotides read TGTGCCAGCAGCTTAGTCCTCAGCTATAATTCACCCCTCCACTTT. Based on the CDR3 plus reference TRBV7-8 and TRBJ1-6, the full variable domain is GAGVSQSPRYKVAKRGQDVALRCDPISGHVSLFWYQQALGQGPEFLTYFQNEAQLDKSGLPSDRFFAERPEGSVSTLKIQRTQQEDSAVYLCASSLVLSYNSPLHFGNGTRLTVT.

This chain joins TRBV11-2 and TRBJ1-1; TRBD1 matches at 12 bases. Germline CDR1 is SGHAT and CDR2 is FQNNGV. The CDR3 consists of 16 residues. Trimming at V came to 5 bases and at J to 1 base, leaving 5 bases not matched to a gene. This CDR3 reads CASSLGTGGWNTEAFF. The CDR3 nucleotides are TGTGCCAGCAGCCTAGGGACAGGGGGCTGGAACACTGAAGCTTTCTTT.

This sequence joins TRBV10-3 and TRBJ1-1; 8 bases line up with TRBD1. Trimming removed 3 bases from V and 2 bases from J; junction bases left unmatched: 5. Looked up from germline, CDR1 is ENHRY and CDR2 is SYGVKD. The CDR3 runs 15 residues. CDR3 coding DNA: TGTGCCATCAGTGACCCGGACAGGGCAAACACTGAAGCTTTCTTT. Residues: CAISDPDRANTEAFF.

The chain recombines TRBV30 with TRBJ1-1; 7 bases are a match to TRBD1. With 0 bases clipped from V and 5 bases from J, the junction kept 3 bases outside the gene matches. This CDR3 is built from 13 residues. Germline CDR1 GTSNPN, CDR2 SVGIG (reference sequence). CDR3 bases: TGTGCCTGGAGTGTCCAGGGGGAGACTGAAGCTTTCTTT. It yields the protein CAWSVQGETEAFF.

The chain has TRBV19 and TRBJ2-7; perhaps TRBD2 as D (5 bases). The CDR3 is 16 residues long. Per germline, CDR1 LNHDA and CDR2 SQIVND (reference sequence). The V gene lost 5 bases and the J gene lost 3 bases, with 20 bases spanning the gap. CDR3 in amino acids: CASSPVGRAAGYEQYF. CDR3 sequence (DNA): TGTGCCAGTAGTCCTGTTGGGCGGGCGGCGGGCTACGAGCAGTACTTC. The variable domain in full, with the rest retrieved from reference TRBV19 and TRBJ2-7, is DGGITQSPKYLFRKEGQNVTLSCEQNLNHDAMYWYRQDPGQGLRLIYYSQIVNDFQKGDIAEGYSVSREKKESFPLTVTSAQKNPTAFYLCASSPVGRAAGYEQYFGPGTRLTVT.

This rearrangement joins TRBV6-5 to TRBJ2-5, with 10 bases identical to TRBD2. The germline V gene has CDR1 MNHEY and CDR2 SVGAGI. The CDR3 totals 13 residues. Germline trimming cut 6 bases from V and 2 bases from J; bases unmatched to any gene: 0. The CDR3 DNA follows: TGTGCCAGCAGGGGACTAGCGCAAGAGACCCAGTACTTC. This gives the protein CASRGLAQETQYF.

The gene calls are TRBV13 and TRBJ2-7; possible D gene TRBD1, 6 bases. Germline CDR1 reads PRHDT; CDR2 reads FYEKMQ (reference sequence). V was shortened by 3 bases and J by 5 bases, with 14 bases between the two germline ends. CDR3 size: 14 residues. CDR3 DNA sequence: TGTGCCAGCAGCTTTAGACAGGATCTCAACGAGCAGTACTTC. This encodes CASSFRQDLNEQYF.

The DNA of the CDR3 is TGTGCCAGCAGCGACGGGACTAGCGGGGACAATGAGCAGTTCTTC. Translated: CASSDGTSGDNEQFF. This chain joins TRBV9 and TRBJ2-1; 13 bases match TRBD2. This CDR3 has 15 residues. Trimming took 3 bases from V and 5 from J; bases not matched to a gene: 2. Germline CDR1 and CDR2: SGDLS and YYNGEE.

This chain links TRBV10-2 with TRBJ1-5, with 7 bases matching TRBD1. CDR3 length equals 15 residues. Trimming took 2 bases from V and 4 from J; bases not matched to a gene: 5. Germline V CDR1 and CDR2: WSHSY, SAAADI. The CDR3 region is CASSEPRTGNQPQHF. CDR3 nucleotides: TGCGCCAGCAGTGAGCCAAGGACAGGTAATCAGCCCCAGCATTTT.

The chain is built from TRBV9 and TRBJ1-1; TRBD1 might be the D (5 bases). The CDR3 covers 12 residues. From germline, CDR1 is SGDLS and CDR2 YYNGEE. V lost 2 bases and J lost 11, with 13 bases in between. CDR3 sequence: CASSVGDSGAFF. The CDR3 DNA reads as TGTGCCAGCAGCGTTGGGGACTCGGGGGCTTTCTTT. Based on the CDR3 plus reference TRBV9 and TRBJ1-1, the full variable domain is DSGVTQTPKHLITATGQRVTLRCSPRSGDLSVYWYQQSLDQGLQFLIQYYNGEERAKGNILERFSAQQFPDLHSELNLSSLELGDSALYFCASSVGDSGAFFGQGTRLTVV.

This rearrangement joins TRBV6-5 to TRBJ1-2; the match to TRBD1 covers 10 bases. J was trimmed by 7 bases and V by 2 bases; bases with no gene match: 4. Germline V lookup: CDR1 MNHEY, CDR2 SVGAGI. This CDR3 region has 14 residues. This chain's CDR3 is CASSYGTGALGYTF. Here the CDR3 DNA reads TGTGCCAGCAGTTACGGGACAGGGGCTCTTGGCTACACCTTC.

Only a few counts were recorded for this clone. V usage is TRBV7-9 and J usage is TRBJ1-5; D gene unclear. Germline V gene lookup returns CDR1 SEHNR and CDR2 FQNEAQ (reference sequence). Trimming left V 1 base short and J 10 bases short, with 14 bases between. This CDR3 has 14 residues. CDR3 loop: CASSLDGRSSPQHF. The DNA of the CDR3 is TGTGCCAGCAGCTTAGACGGGAGGAGCAGTCCCCAGCATTTT.

V gene TRBV5-1 combines with J gene TRBJ2-1; unclear D gene. The CDR3 covers 14 residues. The V end was cut by 0 bases, the J end by 6 bases, with 10 bases between. The germline CDR1 and CDR2 sequences are SGHRS and YFSETQ. As DNA, the CDR3 is TGCGCCAGCAGCTTGGGCAGGTCCGTCAATGAGCAGTTCTTC. Translation: CASSLGRSVNEQFF.

Written as DNA, the CDR3 is TGTGCCAGCAGCCAAGACGAGCGGCAGACAACCTACGAGCAGTACTTC. Amino acid sequence: CASSQDERQTTYEQYF. V usage is TRBV3-1 (or the pseudogene TRBV3-2) and J usage is TRBJ2-7; D might be TRBD2 (5 bases). Trimming left V 0 bases short and J 2 bases short, with 14 bases between. This CDR3 has 16 amino acids. Germline CDR1 LGHDT, CDR2 YNNKEL (reference sequence).